Presented here are 23 T cell receptor beta chains from one specimen sequenced in a study of blood T cell repertoires in COVID-19. The method was immunoSEQ multiplex PCR; TCRdb's version includes in-frame clones alone and lacks a portion of them. The sample has more than 150,000 clones, 87% seen once. Sample: peripheral blood. The receptor source for this set is a woman between 70 and 85 years old with COVID-19, enrolled during active disease.

The rearrangement uses TRBV29-1 and TRBJ2-5; TRBD2 matches 8 bases. After removal of 5 bases from V and 5 bases from J, the junction contained 10 bases not matched to a gene. The germline CDR1 and CDR2 sequences are SQVTM and ANQGSEA. The CDR3 is made up of 14 amino acids. CDR3: CSVQNPGLVETQYF. CDR3 nucleotide sequence: TGCAGCGTTCAAAATCCGGGACTAGTGGAGACCCAGTACTTC. Full variable domain (missing parts from reference TRBV29-1 and TRBJ2-5): SAVISQKPSRDICQRGTSLTIQCQVDSQVTMMFWYRQQPGQSLTLIATANQGSEATYESGFVIDKFPISRPNLTFSTLTVSNMSPEDSSIYLCSVQNPGLVETQYFGPGTRLLVL.

The CDR3 DNA is TGTGCCAGCTCACCAGGGCTCACAGGGGGCGACGAGCAGTACTTC. Encoded protein: CASSPGLTGGDEQYF. V usage is TRBV18 and J usage is TRBJ2-7; TRBD1 matches at 9 bases. V lost 2 bases and J lost 5; bases outside the gene matches: 7. Germline V gene lookup returns CDR1 KGHSH and CDR2 LQKENI. The CDR3 runs to 15 residues. The full variable domain, rest sourced from reference TRBV18 and TRBJ2-7, is NAGVMQNPRHLVRRRGQEARLRCSPMKGHSHVYWYRQLPEEGLKFMVYLQKENIIDESGMPKERFSAEFPKEGPSILRIQQVVRGDSAAYFCASSPGLTGGDEQYFGPGTRLTVT.

The chain links TRBV7-2 to TRBJ1-2; D might be TRBD1 (5 bases). The V and J ends lost 5 bases and 8 bases respectively, with 21 bases between them. CDR1 SGHTA and CDR2 FQGNSA come from the germline V gene. The CDR3 covers 15 residues. CDR3 sequence: CASSPTGGTPGGYTF. In DNA form, the CDR3 reads TGTGCCAGCAGCCCCACTGGGGGGACCCCTGGCGGCTACACCTTC.

V usage is TRBV30 and J usage is TRBJ2-3; 8 bases align to TRBD2. The CDR3 covers 18 residues. Unmatched junction bases numbered 19, after V lost 6 bases and J lost 2 bases. CDR1 and CDR2 from the germline V gene are GTSNPN and SVGIG (reference sequence). CDR3 bases: TGTGCCTGCACCAACACGGGAGGGCCTGGCGGGCTCACAGATACGCAGTATTTT. This translates into CACTNTGGPGGLTDTQYF.

V and J are TRBV19 and TRBJ2-2; TRBD1 aligns across 9 bases. V lost 3 bases, J lost 1 base, and 9 bases stayed unmatched. The CDR3 is 18 residues long. CDR1 LNHDA and CDR2 SQIVND come from the germline V gene (reference sequence). CDR3 sequence: CASSIGTGYSVNTGELFF. CDR3 DNA: TGTGCCAGTAGTATTGGGACAGGGTATTCGGTGAACACCGGGGAGCTGTTTTTT.

The chain joins TRBV7-3 to TRBJ2-5; no firm D call. CDR3 length: 20 amino acids. Trimming shortened V by 1 base and J by 2 bases, and 26 bases separated the two germline ends. Looked up from germline, CDR1 is SGHTA and CDR2 is FQGTGA. CDR3 nucleotides: TGTGCCAGCAGCTTAAGGTGTCAGCTAAAAACACCAGCACTACAAGAGACCCAGTACTTC. This sequence encodes CASSLRCQLKTPALQETQYF.

This chain uses TRBV29-1 with TRBJ2-1; 7 positions match TRBD1. The junction had 17 bases not matched to a gene; V was cut back by 8 bases and J by 7 bases. Germline CDR1 is SQVTM and CDR2 is ANQGSEA. This CDR3 spans 15 amino acids. The CDR3 DNA sequence: TGCAGCACTAATTTGGACAGGTCCCCGCGGAATGAGCAGTTCTTC. Residues: CSTNLDRSPRNEQFF.

The chain combines TRBV30 with TRBJ1-4; D is unclear. The germline V and J ends were trimmed by 5 bases and 7 bases, with 11 bases remaining between them. Per germline, CDR1 GTSNPN and CDR2 SVGIG (reference sequence). This CDR3 is built from 12 residues. The chain's CDR3 is CAWSVTGEKLFF. DNA for the CDR3: TGTGCCTGGTCGGTGACGGGTGAAAAACTGTTTTTT.

The V gene is TRBV11-3, the J gene TRBJ1-1; D call uncertain. Between the trimmed V and J ends, which lost 5 bases and 1 base, there was a span of 8 bases. The CDR3 contains 13 residues. The germline CDR1 and CDR2 sequences are SGHNT and YENEEA. The CDR3 protein is CASSQQTNTEAFF. Here the CDR3 DNA reads TGTGCCAGCAGCCAACAAACGAACACTGAAGCTTTCTTT. Together with reference TRBV11-3 and TRBJ1-1, the CDR3 gives the full variable domain: EAGVVQSPRYKIIEKKQPVAFWCNPISGHNTLYWYLQNLGQGPELLIRYENEEAVDDSQLPKDRFSAERLKGVDSTLKIQPAELGDSAVYLCASSQQTNTEAFFGQGTRLTVV.

This rearrangement joins TRBV21-1 to TRBJ2-2; the table's D call, TRBD2, was not checked against the DNA. TRBV21-1 is classified as a pseudogene. This CDR3 spans 21 amino acids. CDR3 nucleotides: TGTGCCAGCAGCAGTGCTGGTGGAACTATTCGGGGAACCCCTAACACCGGGGAGCTGTTTTTT. Its translation: CASSSAGGTIRGTPNTGELFF.

V is TRBV30 and J is TRBJ1-1; possible D gene TRBD1, 5 bases. CDR3 length: 14 residues. Trimming pared 4 bases from V and 2 bases from J, leaving 14 bases between. Germline CDR1 and CDR2: GTSNPN and SVGIG (reference sequence). CDR3: CAWNAGIINTEAFF. CDR3 DNA sequence: TGTGCCTGGAATGCAGGGATAATCAACACTGAAGCTTTCTTT.

This chain links TRBV5-1 with TRBJ2-1, with TRBD1 identical over 7 bases. This CDR3 contains 15 residues. Germline CDR1 and CDR2: SGHRS and YFSETQ. V gave up 4 bases and J gave up 9 bases; unmatched junction bases: 13. The CDR3 bases are TGCGCCAGCAGCCCGGGGACAGTCCCCAATGTTGAGCAGTTCTTC. Its protein is CASSPGTVPNVEQFF.

This sequence joins TRBV6-6 and TRBJ2-7; D might be TRBD2 (6 bases). From germline, CDR1 is MNHNY and CDR2 SVGAGI (reference sequence). Trimming stripped 2 bases from V and 2 bases from J, with 13 bases between. CDR3 length equals 15 residues. The CDR3 sequence is CASSYVAGRPYEQYF. The CDR3 DNA follows: TGTGCCAGCAGTTACGTTGCGGGAAGACCCTACGAGCAGTACTTC.

The CDR3: CASSTRETGGDTQYF. The CDR3 DNA reads as TGTGCCAGCAGCACCCGTGAGACAGGGGGTGATACGCAGTATTTT. The chain combines TRBV21-1 with TRBJ2-3; TRBD1 is the table's D call and was not checked against the DNA. TRBV21-1 is a known pseudogene. This CDR3 spans 15 amino acids.

J is TRBJ2-7 and V is TRBV24-1, with 7 positions matching TRBD1. V lost 10 bases, J lost 0 bases, and 2 bases stayed unmatched. CDR3 size: 12 residues. Looked up from germline, CDR1 is KGHDR and CDR2 is SFDVKD. The CDR3 region is CATGDSSYEQYF. The CDR3 DNA is TGTGCCACGGGGGACAGCTCCTACGAGCAGTACTTC.

This clone was counted a few times. The chain uses TRBV28 and TRBJ2-7; weak D call: TRBD2 (6 bases). V was pared by 7 bases and J by 5 bases, with 12 bases between. There are 12 residues in the CDR3. Germline assignment: CDR1 MDHEN and CDR2 SYDVKM. Here the CDR3 DNA reads TGTGCCAGCAATTCCGGGAGCCACGAGCAGTACTTC. This gives the protein CASNSGSHEQYF.

This clone has just a few counts. This chain uses TRBV19 with TRBJ1-4, with 7 bases lining up with TRBD1. This CDR3 is built from 15 residues. Germline values: CDR1 LNHDA, CDR2 SQIVND (reference sequence). V was clipped by 4 bases and J by 10 bases; unmatched bases: 12. CDR3 coding DNA: TGTGCCAGTAGTACGACACAGGGGAAGGGTGTAAAACTGTTTTTT. Amino acids: CASSTTQGKGVKLFF. Full variable domain (missing parts from reference TRBV19 and TRBJ1-4): DGGITQSPKYLFRKEGQNVTLSCEQNLNHDAMYWYRQDPGQGLRLIYYSQIVNDFQKGDIAEGYSVSREKKESFPLTVTSAQKNPTAFYLCASSTTQGKGVKLFFGSGTQLSVL.

The gene calls are TRBV19 and TRBJ2-4; tentative D call: TRBD1 (5 bases). In germline, CDR1 is LNHDA, CDR2 SQIVND (reference sequence). The V end lost 3 bases, the J end lost 8 bases, and 14 bases lay between the germline ends. The CDR3 has 14 residues. The CDR3 DNA reads as TGTGCCAGTAGTATTTCAGGGTGGCTGGACATTCAGTACTTC. This encodes CASSISGWLDIQYF.

The CDR3 protein is CASNNAGSGSGSSYNEQFF. CDR3 sequence (DNA): TGTGCCAGTAATAATGCGGGTAGCGGGAGCGGTAGCTCCTACAATGAGCAGTTCTTC. The gene calls are TRBV19 and TRBJ2-1; TRBD2 aligns across 9 bases. Germline assignment: CDR1 LNHDA and CDR2 SQIVND (reference sequence). This CDR3 is 19 amino acids long. V gave up 7 bases and J gave up 0 bases; unmatched junction bases: 16.

The chain employs TRBV5-1 and TRBJ2-1; TRBD2 is a possible D gene (5 bases). CDR3 length equals 13 residues. Germline V gene sequence: CDR1 SGHRS, CDR2 YFSETQ. V was clipped by 3 bases and J by 6 bases, with 10 bases between them. The CDR3 sequence: CASSSYAGNEQFF. The CDR3 bases are TGCGCCAGCAGCTCCTACGCGGGCAATGAGCAGTTCTTC.

This clone has only one observation. The CDR3 DNA reads as TGTGCCAGCTCAACCCGGGGTCTAGCAGAAGATACGCAGTATTTT. Translated, it gives CASSTRGLAEDTQYF. The chain carries TRBV9 and TRBJ2-3, with D perhaps matching TRBD2 (5 bases). Germline assignment: CDR1 SGDLS and CDR2 YYNGEE. With 7 bases removed from V and 5 bases from J, the gap between germline ends came to 20 bases. The CDR3 totals 15 residues.

The chain couples TRBV11-1 to TRBJ1-1; TRBD1 aligns across 9 bases. The CDR3 contains 13 residues. The V segment lost 2 bases and the J segment 6 bases; nucleotides outside the gene matches: 1. CDR1 SGHAT and CDR2 FQDESV come from the germline V gene (reference sequence). CDR3 DNA sequence: TGTGCCAGCAGCTTAACAGGGGGCTCTGAAGCTTTCTTT. This encodes CASSLTGGSEAFF.

This rearrangement joins TRBV28 to TRBJ2-7; a possible D gene is TRBD2 (6 bases). Germline lookup yields CDR1 MDHEN and CDR2 SYDVKM. The CDR3 runs to 15 residues. Trimming cost V 6 bases and J 2 bases, with 17 bases left between them. This chain's CDR3 is CASRTLGRETYEQYF. The CDR3 bases are TGTGCCAGCAGGACCCTCGGGAGAGAGACCTACGAGCAGTACTTC.